This TCR beta chain was obtained from a study of blood T cell repertoires in COVID-19. Study information: Sites in the United States, Italy and Spain provided acute and convalescent COVID-19 samples.

Per the authors' pipeline: By means of reference gene primer amplification, nucleated cell counts were estimated. The data were produced by immunoSEQ multiplex PCR, yet TCRdb's version contains in-frame clones alone and is incomplete. V and J calls and clone size come straight from that table; D and trimming were deduced from the DNA. The top ten hold 3.6% of the sample, which has hundreds of thousands of clones, approximately 81% seen once. Trimming took 1 base from V and 6 from J, leaving 6 bases between them. This CDR3 contains 13 residues. Germline V gene lookup returns CDR1 WNHNN and CDR2 SYGVQD (reference sequence). This clone was observed once.

The chain uses TRBV10-1 and TRBJ2-2; TRBD1 might be the D (6 bases). The sample consisted of peripheral blood. This TCR derives from a young woman with acute or convalescent COVID-19. The CDR3 loop is CASSEWGPGELFF. The CDR3 DNA is TGCGCCAGCAGTGAGTGGGGGCCCGGGGAGCTGTTTTTT.